Below, 4 T cell receptor beta chains from the same sample are listed, as sequenced in a study of shared clonotypes between healthy human individuals. Sequencing used immunoSEQ multiplex PCR; TCRdb keeps in-frame clones, though not all of them. The sample shows over a million clones, roughly 96% of them seen only once. Sequenced material: naive CD4+ T cells sorted from blood. Subset: CD45RA+ positively selected. These receptors all stem from a man aged 25-40 years in good health.

The chain carries TRBV11-3 and TRBJ2-7; possibly TRBD1 or TRBD2 for D (5 bases each). This CDR3 region has 13 residues. The germline V gene has CDR1 SGHNT and CDR2 YENEEA. Trimming took off 0 bases at V and 6 bases at J, with 9 bases between the two ends. The CDR3: CASSLDHGAEQYF. The CDR3 region has the DNA TGTGCCAGCAGCTTAGATCACGGGGCCGAGCAGTACTTC.

Turning to this clone: The same CDR3 can be traced to other DNA sequences in this sample. This chain connects TRBV6-5 to TRBJ1-3; tentatively, D is TRBD1 (5 bases). Germline values: CDR1 MNHEY, CDR2 SVGAGI. The V gene lost 0 bases and the J gene lost 4 bases, with 10 bases spanning the gap. The CDR3 extends over 15 amino acids. CDR3 amino acids: CASSYSPTAGNTIYF. In DNA, the CDR3 is TGTGCCAGCAGTTACTCCCCGACAGCCGGAAACACCATATATTTT.

The chain has TRBV7-8 and TRBJ2-1, with 10 nucleotides matching TRBD1. Trimming removed 5 bases from V and 9 bases from J; junction bases left unmatched: 7. In germline, CDR1 is SGHVS, CDR2 FQNEAQ. The CDR3 is made up of 14 amino acids. CDR3 protein: CASSASTGGVEQFF. The DNA of the CDR3 is TGTGCCAGCAGCGCGTCGACAGGGGGCGTTGAGCAGTTCTTC.

The CDR3 DNA is TGTGCCAGCAGTTTGCGACAGGGGGCCGGGGAGCTGTTTTTT. It translates to CASSLRQGAGELFF. The chain couples TRBV27 to TRBJ2-2; 9 bases are shared with TRBD1. In germline, CDR1 is MNHEY, CDR2 SMNVEV (reference sequence). V was pared by 3 bases and J by 6 bases, with 2 bases of the junction left unmatched. The CDR3 covers 14 residues.